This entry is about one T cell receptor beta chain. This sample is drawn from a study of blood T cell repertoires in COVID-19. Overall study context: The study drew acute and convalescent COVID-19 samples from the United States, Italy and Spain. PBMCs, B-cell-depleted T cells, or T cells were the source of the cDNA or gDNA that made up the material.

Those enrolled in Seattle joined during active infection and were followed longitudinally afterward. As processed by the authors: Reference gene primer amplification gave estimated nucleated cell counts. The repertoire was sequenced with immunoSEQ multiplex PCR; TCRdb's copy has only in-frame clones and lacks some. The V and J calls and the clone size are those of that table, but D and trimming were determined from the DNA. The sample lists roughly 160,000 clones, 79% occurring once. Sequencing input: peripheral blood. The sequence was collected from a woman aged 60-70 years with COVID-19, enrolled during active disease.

CDR3 sequence reads: CASSPLGHGYSNQPQHF. The CDR3 DNA reads as TGTGCCAGCAGCCCACTCGGTCACGGTTATAGCAATCAGCCCCAGCATTTT. The V gene is TRBV7-8, the J gene TRBJ1-5; no definite D call. V shed 5 bases and J shed 0 bases, with 17 bases lying between them. This CDR3 has 17 residues. Germline V lookup: CDR1 SGHVS, CDR2 FQNEAQ.